This T cell receptor beta chain originates from a study of cytomegalovirus exposure and HLA in healthy donors. Study-level findings and limits: Most CMV-associated TCR beta chains appeared HLA-restricted in a later analysis.

As for this clone: What it recognizes is unknown.

Primers: 60 Vbeta forward and 13 Jbeta reverse. Authors' processing steps: There were about 80 million unique TCR beta chains by a later count, and 10 million to 12 million of them were shared. Sequencing used immunoSEQ multiplex PCR; TCRdb keeps in-frame clones, though not all of them. V and J calls and clone size are given by that table; D and trimming were obtained from the DNA. The sample has some 180,000 clones, roughly 76% seen once; the top ten hold about 2.2%. Germline CDR1 and CDR2: ENHRY and SYGVKD. The V segment lost 6 bases and the J segment 5 bases; nucleotides outside the gene matches: 7. This CDR3 is 15 amino acids long.

The sequencing sample was made of PBMCs. The chain is built from TRBV10-3 and TRBJ1-6; TRBD1 aligns across 7 bases. The sequence was obtained from a male donor in good health and CMV-seronegative. CDR3: CAIRIGTANNSPLHF. The CDR3 DNA is TGTGCCATCAGGATAGGGACAGCCAATAATTCACCCCTCCACTTT.